This entry is about one T cell receptor (beta chain). The record originates from a study of blood T cell repertoires in COVID-19. Whole-study context: Material from acute and convalescent COVID-19 was sourced from the United States, Italy and Spain.

Grouping used clinical history reported by participants in a survey and questionnaire. V was cut by 0 bases and J by 9 bases, with 15 bases left in between. There are 15 residues in the CDR3. The V gene's germline CDR1 is ENHRY and CDR2 SYGVKD. In the original workflow: Amplifying reference gene primers gave estimates of nucleated cell counts. The assay was immunoSEQ multiplex PCR, and TCRdb's table has in-frame clones only and misses some. The D gene and trimming were derived from the DNA, and the V and J assignments and clone size from that table. The sample lists a few hundred thousand clones, 88% occurring once.

The source material was PBMCs or T cells enriched from blood (not recorded which). V usage is TRBV10-3 and J usage is TRBJ1-5, with a possible D match to TRBD1 (5 bases). The clonotype was recovered from a woman aged 40 to 50 with acute COVID-19. The CDR3 loop is CAISESGGVWAPQHF. The DNA of the CDR3 is TGTGCCATCAGTGAGTCCGGGGGGGTGTGGGCGCCCCAGCATTTT.